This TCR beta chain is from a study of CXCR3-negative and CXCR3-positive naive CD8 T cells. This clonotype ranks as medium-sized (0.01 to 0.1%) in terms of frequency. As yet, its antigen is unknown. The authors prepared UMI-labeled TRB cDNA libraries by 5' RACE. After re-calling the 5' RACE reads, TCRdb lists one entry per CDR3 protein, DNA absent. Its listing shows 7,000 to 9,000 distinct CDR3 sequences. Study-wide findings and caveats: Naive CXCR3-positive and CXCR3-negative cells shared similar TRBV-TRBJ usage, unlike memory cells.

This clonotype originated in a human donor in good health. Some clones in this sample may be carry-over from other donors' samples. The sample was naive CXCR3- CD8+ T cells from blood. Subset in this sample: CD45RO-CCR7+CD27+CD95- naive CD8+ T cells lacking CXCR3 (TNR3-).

The CDR3: CSVTRENADTQYF. The chain employs TRBV29-1 and TRBJ2-3; TCRdb picks TRBD2, but there is no DNA to check that call. The CDR3 covers 13 residues. Germline V gene sequence: CDR1 SQVTM, CDR2 ANQGSEA.